This T cell receptor beta chain comes out of a study of early T cells in non-severe SARS-CoV-2 infection. Study background: Whole-blood bulk RNA, unsorted, was sequenced, and chains were unpaired.

There are 17 residues in the CDR3. Trimming removed 5 bases from V and 1 base from J; junction bases left unmatched: 8. Per the germline V gene, CDR1 is DFQATT and CDR2 is SNEGSKA (reference sequence). This clonotype was counted many times. The antigen remains undetermined. Study outcomes and limitations: Anti-spike CD8 responses were favored by VDJdb matching, which missed private and CD4 specificities.

TCRdb independently ran MiXCR on the 5' RACE reads; one entry per CDR3 protein. The sample lists tens of thousands of distinct CDR3 sequences; 10% to 15% were seen once. Input material: whole blood. The receptor was isolated from an adult who was a healthcare worker with PCR-confirmed SARS-CoV-2 infection or an uninfected control (not recorded which). The rearrangement joins TRBV20-1 to TRBJ2-5; 15 nucleotides match TRBD2. The CDR3: CSASTPGLAGGQETQYF. For the CDR3, the DNA is TGCAGTGCTTCCACCCCGGGACTAGCGGGGGGCCAAGAGACCCAGTACTTC.